Listed below are T cell receptor beta chains from one sample, sequenced in a study of cytomegalovirus exposure and HLA in healthy donors. Clones were read by immunoSEQ multiplex PCR, and TCRdb kept only the in-frame ones, dropping some. Here the sample spans about 200,000 clones, about 81% being singletons. Input material: PBMCs. The receptors here all came from a woman aged 25-40 years in good health and CMV-seronegative. The CDR3 runs from the conserved cysteine through the conserved F or W. Each record gives: J gene, clone size, V gene, D gene, CDR3 length, CDR3 DNA, CDR3 protein. D genes are given only for firm matches. Only part of the rows carry a size: once, few, many, or a class if the clone is expanded.

j_gene: TRBJ2-1; abundance: -; v_gene: TRBV7-3; d_gene: TRBD2; len: 14; CDR3nt: TGTGCCAGCAGCTTAGGGACTAGCGGCAATGAGCAGTTCTTC; CDR3aa: CASSLGTSGNEQFF
j_gene: TRBJ1-1; abundance: -; v_gene: TRBV6-6; d_gene: -; len: 14; CDR3nt: TGTGCCAGCAGGAAGACAGGCGAAGCCACTGAAGCTTTCTTT; CDR3aa: CASRKTGEATEAFF
j_gene: TRBJ2-7; abundance: -; v_gene: TRBV5-1; d_gene: TRBD2; len: 15; CDR3nt: TGCGCCAGCAGCTCGATAGCGGGTCTTTTCCACGAGCAGTACTTC; CDR3aa: CASSSIAGLFHEQYF
j_gene: TRBJ1-4; abundance: few; v_gene: TRBV19; d_gene: -; len: 14; CDR3nt: TGTGCCAGTAGTATCGGTCGGAGTAATGAAAAACTGTTTTTT; CDR3aa: CASSIGRSNEKLFF
j_gene: TRBJ2-6; abundance: -; v_gene: TRBV28; d_gene: -; len: 15; CDR3nt: TGTGCCACCCTCGAGGAAGGATCTGGGGCCAACGTCCTGACTTTC; CDR3aa: CATLEEGSGANVLTF
j_gene: TRBJ1-1; abundance: -; v_gene: TRBV7-9; d_gene: -; len: 14; CDR3nt: TGTGCCAGCAGCTTAGAACAGGGGAACACTGAAGCTTTCTTT; CDR3aa: CASSLEQGNTEAFF
j_gene: TRBJ2-1; abundance: -; v_gene: TRBV5-1; d_gene: TRBD1; len: 14; CDR3nt: TGCGCCAGCAGGCCGGGACAGGGAACCAATGAGCAGTTCTTC; CDR3aa: CASRPGQGTNEQFF
j_gene: TRBJ1-2; abundance: -; v_gene: TRBV18; d_gene: -; len: 14; CDR3nt: TGTGCCAGCTCACCAGCAGACAGATCCTATGGCTACACCTTC; CDR3aa: CASSPADRSYGYTF
j_gene: TRBJ1-2; abundance: once; v_gene: TRBV25-1; d_gene: TRBD1; len: 16; CDR3nt: TGTGCCAGCAGTGAACAGGGGACAGGGATTCTCTATGGCTACACCTTC; CDR3aa: CASSEQGTGILYGYTF
j_gene: TRBJ1-2; abundance: -; v_gene: TRBV20-1; d_gene: TRBD1; len: 11; CDR3nt: TGCAGTGCCAAGACAGGGTCCGGCTACACCTTC; CDR3aa: CSAKTGSGYTF
j_gene: TRBJ1-5; abundance: few; v_gene: TRBV30; d_gene: -; len: 13; CDR3nt: TGTGCCTGGAGTCCGCAGGGCCATCAGCCCCAGCATTTT; CDR3aa: CAWSPQGHQPQHF
j_gene: TRBJ2-2; abundance: -; v_gene: TRBV5-4; d_gene: TRBD2; len: 16; CDR3nt: TGTGCCAGCAGCACTTTTACTAGCGGGGGAACCGGGGAGCTGTTTTTT; CDR3aa: CASSTFTSGGTGELFF
j_gene: TRBJ2-2; abundance: -; v_gene: TRBV28; d_gene: TRBD1; len: 16; CDR3nt: TGTGCCAGTATGCCGGTGGACAGGGTAAACACCGGGGAGCTGTTTTTT; CDR3aa: CASMPVDRVNTGELFF
j_gene: TRBJ1-2; abundance: -; v_gene: TRBV5-1; d_gene: -; len: 13; CDR3nt: TGCGCCAGCAGCCGGAACAGGGAGCATGGCTACACCTTC; CDR3aa: CASSRNREHGYTF
j_gene: TRBJ1-1; abundance: -; v_gene: TRBV27; d_gene: -; len: 15; CDR3nt: TGTGCCAGCAGTTTATCCGGGGGGCGCGGGACTGAAGCTTTCTTT; CDR3aa: CASSLSGGRGTEAFF
j_gene: TRBJ2-1; abundance: few; v_gene: TRBV5-1; d_gene: -; len: 14; CDR3nt: TGCGCCAGCAGCTTGGCGGCAGGGGAAAGTGAGCAGTTCTTC; CDR3aa: CASSLAAGESEQFF
j_gene: TRBJ2-3; abundance: -; v_gene: TRBV27; d_gene: TRBD1; len: 15; CDR3nt: TGTGCCAGCAGACCCTACAGGGGGGGCACAGATACGCAGTATTTT; CDR3aa: CASRPYRGGTDTQYF
j_gene: TRBJ2-3; abundance: -; v_gene: TRBV7-9; d_gene: TRBD1; len: 15; CDR3nt: TGTGCCAGCAGCTTGGGGACAGGGGTGTTGAATACGCAGTATTTT; CDR3aa: CASSLGTGVLNTQYF
j_gene: TRBJ2-1; abundance: -; v_gene: TRBV5-4; d_gene: TRBD2; len: 14; CDR3nt: TGTGCCAGCAGCTTGAGCGGGAACTCCAATGAGCAGTTCTTC; CDR3aa: CASSLSGNSNEQFF
j_gene: TRBJ2-7; abundance: -; v_gene: TRBV29-1; d_gene: -; len: 14; CDR3nt: TGCAGCGTTGAAATGCGGGGGCTGACCTACGAGCAGTACTTC; CDR3aa: CSVEMRGLTYEQYF
j_gene: TRBJ2-7; abundance: once; v_gene: TRBV5-1; d_gene: -; len: 14; CDR3nt: TGCGCCAGCAGCTTGGATCCAGGGGAAACCCAGCAGTACTTC; CDR3aa: CASSLDPGETQQYF
j_gene: TRBJ1-5; abundance: -; v_gene: TRBV4-1; d_gene: -; len: 15; CDR3nt: TGCGCCAGCAGCCAACGCGGGGTAATCGGGCAGCCCCAGCATTTT; CDR3aa: CASSQRGVIGQPQHF
j_gene: TRBJ1-1; abundance: few; v_gene: TRBV21-1; d_gene: -; len: 13; CDR3nt: TGTGCCAGCAGCCACGACAGGAGCACTGAAGCTTTCTTT; CDR3aa: CASSHDRSTEAFF
j_gene: TRBJ2-2; abundance: -; v_gene: TRBV5-1; d_gene: TRBD2; len: 19; CDR3nt: TGCGCCAGCAGCTTGGTAGCGGGGTCTTCCAGGGCCTTTCCCGGGGAGCTGTTTTTT; CDR3aa: CASSLVAGSSRAFPGELFF
j_gene: TRBJ1-5; abundance: -; v_gene: TRBV19; d_gene: -; len: 13; CDR3nt: TGTGCCAGTAGCGGGCAGGGATATCAGCCCCAGCATTTT; CDR3aa: CASSGQGYQPQHF
j_gene: TRBJ2-5; abundance: -; v_gene: TRBV4-1; d_gene: -; len: 13; CDR3nt: TGCGCCAGCAGCCAAGGTTATTTTGAGACCCAGTACTTC; CDR3aa: CASSQGYFETQYF
j_gene: TRBJ2-7; abundance: many; v_gene: TRBV7-8; d_gene: -; len: 16; CDR3nt: TGTGCCAGCAGCCCCCATGGTAGTCCAGGTACCTACGAGCAGTACTTC; CDR3aa: CASSPHGSPGTYEQYF
j_gene: TRBJ1-4; abundance: -; v_gene: TRBV7-2; d_gene: TRBD1; len: 16; CDR3nt: TGTGCCAGCAGCTTAAACCCGACAGGGGGTAATGAAAAACTGTTTTTT; CDR3aa: CASSLNPTGGNEKLFF
j_gene: TRBJ2-2; abundance: -; v_gene: TRBV10-3; d_gene: TRBD2; len: 16; CDR3nt: TGTGCCATCAGTCACGGACTAGCGGGGAACACCGGGGAGCTGTTTTTT; CDR3aa: CAISHGLAGNTGELFF
j_gene: TRBJ1-4; abundance: -; v_gene: TRBV4-2; d_gene: TRBD1; len: 16; CDR3nt: TGTGCCAGCAGCCAATCCACACAGGGGGAAAATGAAAAACTGTTTTTT; CDR3aa: CASSQSTQGENEKLFF
j_gene: TRBJ2-5; abundance: -; v_gene: TRBV6-1; d_gene: -; len: 15; CDR3nt: TGTGCCAGCAGCAACACCACAGGATATCAAGAGACCCAGTACTTC; CDR3aa: CASSNTTGYQETQYF
j_gene: TRBJ1-4; abundance: -; v_gene: TRBV2; d_gene: -; len: 15; CDR3nt: TGTGCCAGCACTTTCCGGGGGGCAACTAATGAAAAACTGTTTTTT; CDR3aa: CASTFRGATNEKLFF
j_gene: TRBJ1-1; abundance: once; v_gene: TRBV7-8; d_gene: TRBD1; len: 15; CDR3nt: TGTGCCAGCAACCCAGGGGGCGCCTTGAACACTGAAGCTTTCTTT; CDR3aa: CASNPGGALNTEAFF
j_gene: TRBJ1-5; abundance: -; v_gene: TRBV6-5; d_gene: -; len: 16; CDR3nt: TGTGCCAGCAGTTACGGGGGGGGCAGTGGCAATCAGCCCCAGCATTTT; CDR3aa: CASSYGGGSGNQPQHF
j_gene: TRBJ2-1; abundance: -; v_gene: TRBV18; d_gene: TRBD1; len: 16; CDR3nt: TGTGCCAGCTCACCAAGGACAGGCCTAGGGGACAATGAGCAGTTCTTC; CDR3aa: CASSPRTGLGDNEQFF
j_gene: TRBJ1-2; abundance: -; v_gene: TRBV29-1; d_gene: -; len: 17; CDR3nt: TGCAGCGTTGGGGGGCTTGGGGCTTCCGACACCTTTTATGGCTACACCTTC; CDR3aa: CSVGGLGASDTFYGYTF
j_gene: TRBJ1-4; abundance: once; v_gene: TRBV10-2; d_gene: -; len: 14; CDR3nt: TGCGCCAGCAGGACAGACACTTCTAATGAAAAACTGTTTTTT; CDR3aa: CASRTDTSNEKLFF
j_gene: TRBJ1-5; abundance: -; v_gene: TRBV10-3; d_gene: TRBD1; len: 16; CDR3nt: TGTGCCATCAGCAGGGACAGGCCCAATAGCAATCAGCCCCAGCATTTT; CDR3aa: CAISRDRPNSNQPQHF
j_gene: TRBJ1-2; abundance: -; v_gene: TRBV14; d_gene: -; len: 16; CDR3nt: TGTGCCAGCAGCCCCCGGGGACACTATGATTACTATGGCTACACCTTC; CDR3aa: CASSPRGHYDYYGYTF
j_gene: TRBJ2-1; abundance: -; v_gene: TRBV9; d_gene: TRBD2; len: 16; CDR3nt: TGTGCCAGCAGCGTAGTAGCGGGGGGAGGATACAATGAGCAGTTCTTC; CDR3aa: CASSVVAGGGYNEQFF
j_gene: TRBJ2-7; abundance: -; v_gene: TRBV7-8; d_gene: TRBD1; len: 14; CDR3nt: TGTGCCAGCAGCAACCGACGGACAGGGGACGAGCAGTACTTC; CDR3aa: CASSNRRTGDEQYF
j_gene: TRBJ2-1; abundance: -; v_gene: TRBV6-5; d_gene: -; len: 14; CDR3nt: TGTGCCAGCAGCCCAAGGGACTTTTACAATGAGCAGTTCTTC; CDR3aa: CASSPRDFYNEQFF
j_gene: TRBJ2-7; abundance: -; v_gene: TRBV10-2; d_gene: -; len: 13; CDR3nt: TGCGCCAGCTTCGAGGGGGGGAGCTACGAGCAGTACTTC; CDR3aa: CASFEGGSYEQYF
j_gene: TRBJ2-3; abundance: -; v_gene: TRBV30; d_gene: TRBD2; len: 16; CDR3nt: TGTGCCTGGAGTCCCGGGACTAGCGGGATGGTAGATACGCAGTATTTT; CDR3aa: CAWSPGTSGMVDTQYF
j_gene: TRBJ2-7; abundance: -; v_gene: TRBV7-9; d_gene: TRBD1; len: 15; CDR3nt: TGTGCCAGCAGCTCCCGGGACAGGGGGGCCGGGGAGCAGTACTTC; CDR3aa: CASSSRDRGAGEQYF
j_gene: TRBJ2-4; abundance: -; v_gene: TRBV29-1; d_gene: -; len: 14; CDR3nt: TGCAGCGTTGAGAACCACCGGGTCCCAAACATTCAGTACTTC; CDR3aa: CSVENHRVPNIQYF
j_gene: TRBJ2-7; abundance: -; v_gene: TRBV28; d_gene: -; len: 12; CDR3nt: TGTGCCAGCAGTCTCCCCCCACGGGAGCAGTACTTC; CDR3aa: CASSLPPREQYF
j_gene: TRBJ1-4; abundance: few; v_gene: TRBV9; d_gene: TRBD1; len: 17; CDR3nt: TGTGCCAGCAGCGTCCGACAGGGGGTAGGACCTAATGAAAAACTGTTTTTT; CDR3aa: CASSVRQGVGPNEKLFF
j_gene: TRBJ1-4; abundance: -; v_gene: TRBV28; d_gene: TRBD1; len: 14; CDR3nt: TGTGCCAGCAGCCCACAGGGGGTAAATGAAAAACTGTTTTTT; CDR3aa: CASSPQGVNEKLFF
j_gene: TRBJ2-7; abundance: many; v_gene: TRBV7-9; d_gene: TRBD2; len: 14; CDR3nt: TGTGCCAGCAGCTCCGCGGGGGGAGCTTACGAGCAGTACTTC; CDR3aa: CASSSAGGAYEQYF
j_gene: TRBJ2-7; abundance: -; v_gene: TRBV11-2; d_gene: -; len: 17; CDR3nt: TGTGCCAGCAGCTTAGATAGGAGCCGATCGAATTCCTACGAGCAGTACTTC; CDR3aa: CASSLDRSRSNSYEQYF
j_gene: TRBJ1-2; abundance: few; v_gene: TRBV6-1; d_gene: -; len: 14; CDR3nt: TGTGCCAGCAGTGAAGGATGGCAGGGGAACGGCTACACCTTC; CDR3aa: CASSEGWQGNGYTF
j_gene: TRBJ2-7; abundance: -; v_gene: TRBV4-2; d_gene: TRBD2; len: 15; CDR3nt: TGTGCCAGCAGCCTACGGATAGCGGGCTCCTACGAGCAGTACTTC; CDR3aa: CASSLRIAGSYEQYF
j_gene: TRBJ2-7; abundance: -; v_gene: TRBV7-9; d_gene: TRBD1; len: 15; CDR3nt: TGTGCCAGCAGCTCCAGCTGGGACAGGTCCTACGAGCAGTACTTC; CDR3aa: CASSSSWDRSYEQYF
j_gene: TRBJ2-6; abundance: -; v_gene: TRBV18; d_gene: TRBD1; len: 16; CDR3nt: TGTGCCAGCTCACCACTGACAGGGGTCGGGGCCAACGTCCTGACTTTC; CDR3aa: CASSPLTGVGANVLTF
j_gene: TRBJ2-1; abundance: -; v_gene: TRBV19; d_gene: TRBD2; len: 14; CDR3nt: TGTGCCAGTCTCCCGGGGGGGTCCTACAATGAGCAGTTCTTC; CDR3aa: CASLPGGSYNEQFF
j_gene: TRBJ1-5; abundance: few; v_gene: TRBV5-1; d_gene: TRBD1; len: 15; CDR3nt: TGCGCCAGCAGCTTTCAGACAGGGTTCAATCAGCCCCAGCATTTT; CDR3aa: CASSFQTGFNQPQHF
j_gene: TRBJ2-2; abundance: -; v_gene: TRBV5-1; d_gene: -; len: 15; CDR3nt: TGCGCCAGCAGCCCCACAGAGACCAACACCGGGGAGCTGTTTTTT; CDR3aa: CASSPTETNTGELFF
j_gene: TRBJ2-5; abundance: -; v_gene: TRBV5-6; d_gene: TRBD1; len: 15; CDR3nt: TGTGCCAGCAGCTTGGAACAGGGGGCGACGGAGACCCAGTACTTC; CDR3aa: CASSLEQGATETQYF